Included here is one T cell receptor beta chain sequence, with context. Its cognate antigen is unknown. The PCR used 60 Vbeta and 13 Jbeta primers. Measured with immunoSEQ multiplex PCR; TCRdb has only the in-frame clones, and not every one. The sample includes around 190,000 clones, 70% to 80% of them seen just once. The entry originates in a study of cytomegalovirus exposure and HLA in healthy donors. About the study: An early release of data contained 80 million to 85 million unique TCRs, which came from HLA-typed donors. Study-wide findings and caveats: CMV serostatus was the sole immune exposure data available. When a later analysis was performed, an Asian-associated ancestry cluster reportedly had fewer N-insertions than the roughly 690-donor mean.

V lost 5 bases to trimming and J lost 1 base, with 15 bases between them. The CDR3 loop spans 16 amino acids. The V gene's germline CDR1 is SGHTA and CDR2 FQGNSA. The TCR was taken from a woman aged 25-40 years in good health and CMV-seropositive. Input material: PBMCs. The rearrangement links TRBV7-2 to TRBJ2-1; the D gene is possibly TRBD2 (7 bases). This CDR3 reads CASSPMGGGSYNEQFF. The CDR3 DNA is TGTGCCAGCAGCCCCATGGGAGGGGGGTCCTACAATGAGCAGTTCTTC.